These T cell receptor beta chains were read from a single sample in a study of metastatic and nonmetastatic thyroid tumors. Using MiXCR, TCRdb re-called clones from the PCR reads. The sample carries about 93,000 clones, roughly 12% recorded once. Sequenced material: blood. The receptor source for this set is a female donor with papillary thyroid cancer or a benign thyroid nodule (not recorded which). Some clones in this sample may be carry-over from other donors' samples. CDR3s include the opening cysteine and the closing phenylalanine or tryptophan. Each record gives: D gene, V gene, clone size, J gene, CDR3 DNA, CDR3 protein. The D gene is left open where the match is weak. Clone size is stated in some rows and not others, as once, few, many or a class when expanded.

>-|TRBV24-1|many|TRBJ2-5
TGTGCCACCAGTGATTCCGGACAGGGAGGGCCCCAAGAGACCCAGTACTTC
CATSDSGQGGPQETQYF
>TRBD2|TRBV4-3|many|TRBJ2-3
TGCGCCAGCAGCCAAGATCTAGCGGGAGGGGGGGCAGATACGCAGTATTTT
CASSQDLAGGGADTQYF
>TRBD1|TRBV2|many|TRBJ2-1
TGTGCCAGCAGTGAGGGGAGGACAGGGGGTGGTGAGCAGTTCTTC
CASSEGRTGGGEQFF
>-|TRBV6-1|few|TRBJ1-6
TGTGCCATCAGTAGTGGAGGGAACCATTCACCCCTCCACTTT
CAISSGGNHSPLHF
>-|TRBV20-1|few|TRBJ2-5
TGCAGTGCTTCGGGGAAATTCCAAGAGACCCAGTACTTC
CSASGKFQETQYF
>TRBD1|TRBV19|-|TRBJ1-5
TGTGCCAGTACTTGGACAGGGGGACGGAATCAGCCCCAGCATTTT
CASTWTGGRNQPQHF
>TRBD1|TRBV19|many|TRBJ1-2
TGTGCCAGTAGTTCTACCCGACAGGGAGGCTACACCTTC
CASSSTRQGGYTF
>-|TRBV19|many|TRBJ1-1
TGTGCCAGTCATGTAGGGAGGAATACTGAAGCTTTCTTT
CASHVGRNTEAFF
>-|TRBV28|many|TRBJ1-1
TGTGCCAGCAGGCCGGGCCCCGGGGATACTGAAGCTTTCTTT
CASRPGPGDTEAFF
>-|TRBV5-1|many|TRBJ2-7
TGCGCCAGCAGCCTATTGACTAGAAGCTACGAGCAGTACTTC
CASSLLTRSYEQYF
>TRBD2|TRBV20-1|many|TRBJ2-1
TGCAGTGCTAGATTGCTAGCGGGAGGGTTGAATGAGCAGTTCTTC
CSARLLAGGLNEQFF
>TRBD2|TRBV12-3/TRBV12-4|-|TRBJ2-3
TGTGCCAGCAGTTTTCCCCACAATACTACACTAGCGGCAAAACTCAAGACTAGCACAGATACGCAGTATTTT
CASSFPHNTTLAAKLKTSTDTQYF
>TRBD2|TRBV25-1|many|TRBJ2-3
TGTGCCAGCAACGGCGAGGCGGGAGTTGCGGATACGCAGTATTTT
CASNGEAGVADTQYF
>TRBD2|TRBV5-4|many|TRBJ2-1
TGTGCCAGCAGCTTGGCCGGGCGGGGGAGCAACAATGAGCAGTTCTTC
CASSLAGRGSNNEQFF
>-|TRBV28|few|TRBJ2-7
TGTGCCAGCAGGTTGCTTAGCCCGTACGAGCAGTACTTC
CASRLLSPYEQYF
>-|TRBV7-3|-|TRBJ2-3
TGTGCCAGCAGCTTACTGGGGTCGACAGATACGCAGTATTTT
CASSLLGSTDTQYF
>-|TRBV6-2/TRBV6-3|few|TRBJ2-7
TGTGCCAGCAGTTACCCCGACTACGAGCAGTACTTC
CASSYPDYEQYF